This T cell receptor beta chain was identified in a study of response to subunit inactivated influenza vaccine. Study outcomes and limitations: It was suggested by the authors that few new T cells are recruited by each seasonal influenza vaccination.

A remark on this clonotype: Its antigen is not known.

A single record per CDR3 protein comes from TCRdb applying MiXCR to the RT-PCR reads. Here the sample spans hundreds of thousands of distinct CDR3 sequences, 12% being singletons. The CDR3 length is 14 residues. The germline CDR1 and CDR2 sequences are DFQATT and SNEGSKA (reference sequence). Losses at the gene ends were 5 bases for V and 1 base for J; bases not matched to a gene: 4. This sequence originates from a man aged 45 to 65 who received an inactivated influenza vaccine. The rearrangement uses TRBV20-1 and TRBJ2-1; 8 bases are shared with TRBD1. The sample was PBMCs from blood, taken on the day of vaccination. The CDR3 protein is CSASRTGSYNEQFF. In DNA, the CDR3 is TGCAGTGCTTCCCGGACAGGGTCCTACAATGAGCAGTTCTTC.